Shown below are 6 T cell receptor beta chains from a single sample sequenced in a study of blood T cell repertoires in COVID-19. Libraries were prepared by immunoSEQ multiplex PCR; TCRdb keeps only in-frame clonotypes and omits some of them. Of 450,000 or so clones in the sample, roughly 87% are singletons; the top ten hold 0.6% to 0.7%. The sample consisted of PBMCs or T cells enriched from blood (not recorded which). The receptors come from a man aged 18 to 35 who had recovered from COVID-19.

This chain links TRBV28 with TRBJ2-2; D possibly corresponds to TRBD2 (5 bases). Germline V gene lookup returns CDR1 MDHEN and CDR2 SYDVKM. This CDR3 spans 12 amino acids. V lost 3 bases and J lost 9, with 8 bases in between. The CDR3 reads CASSFGSRELFF. CDR3 bases: TGTGCCAGCAGTTTTGGGAGCAGGGAGCTGTTTTTT.

The CDR3 loop is CASSPRGYNEQFF. The CDR3 DNA sequence: TGTGCCAGCAGCCCAAGGGGGTACAATGAGCAGTTCTTC. V usage is TRBV6-5 and J usage is TRBJ2-1; D perhaps matches TRBD1 (6 bases). Germline V gene lookup returns CDR1 MNHEY and CDR2 SVGAGI. The CDR3 length is 13 residues. The V gene lost 6 bases and the J gene lost 4 bases, with 10 bases spanning the gap.

This chain connects TRBV3-1 (or the pseudogene TRBV3-2) to TRBJ2-2, with 10 positions matching TRBD2. Losses at the gene ends were 3 bases for V and 5 bases for J; bases not matched to a gene: 6. The CDR3 runs to 16 residues. Germline V lookup: CDR1 LGHDT, CDR2 YNNKEL (reference sequence). The CDR3 bases are TGTGCCAGCAGCCAGGGTAGCGGGGGGCCTACCGGGGAGCTGTTTTTT. It is translated as CASSQGSGGPTGELFF.

The chain combines TRBV6-6 with TRBJ2-1; D is possibly TRBD2 (7 bases). Germline-derived CDR1 and CDR2 are MNHNY and SVGAGI (reference sequence). The CDR3 extends over 14 amino acids. This CDR3 reads CAVKTGGPYNEQFF. CDR3 coding DNA: TGTGCAGTAAAAACGGGGGGCCCCTACAATGAGCAGTTCTTC.

V usage is TRBV19 and J usage is TRBJ2-1; D uncertain. The CDR3 contains 15 residues. Per the germline V gene, CDR1 is LNHDA and CDR2 is SQIVND (reference sequence). V gave up 4 bases and J gave up 5 bases, with 15 bases separating them. The DNA for the CDR3 is TGTGCCAGTAGTACCCTAGAAGGCCTAAACAATGAGCAGTTCTTC. This codes for CASSTLEGLNNEQFF.

This clone was counted between two and nine times. The chain recombines TRBV2 with TRBJ1-2; 8 bases match TRBD1. This CDR3 is 12 amino acids long. Per germline, CDR1 SNHLY and CDR2 FYNNEI. The V segment lost 7 bases and the J segment 8 bases; nucleotides outside the gene matches: 6. This CDR3 is CASMSGGGGYTF. The CDR3 DNA follows: TGTGCCAGCATGTCAGGGGGCGGGGGCTACACCTTC.